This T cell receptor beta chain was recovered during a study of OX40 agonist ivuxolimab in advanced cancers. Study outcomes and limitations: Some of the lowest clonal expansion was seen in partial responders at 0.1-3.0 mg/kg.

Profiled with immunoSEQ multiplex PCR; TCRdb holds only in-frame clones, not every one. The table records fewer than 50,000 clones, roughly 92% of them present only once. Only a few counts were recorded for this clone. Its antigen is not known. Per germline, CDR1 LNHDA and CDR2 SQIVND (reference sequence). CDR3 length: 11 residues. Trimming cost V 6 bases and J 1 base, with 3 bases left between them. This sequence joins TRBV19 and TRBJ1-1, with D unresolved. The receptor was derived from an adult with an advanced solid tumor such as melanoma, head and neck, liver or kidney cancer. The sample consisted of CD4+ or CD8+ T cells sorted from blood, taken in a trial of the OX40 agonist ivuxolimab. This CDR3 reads CASSGNTEAFF. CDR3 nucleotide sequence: TGTGCCAGTAGCGGGAACACTGAAGCTTTCTTT.